These 16 T cell receptor beta chains were all obtained from the same sample, sequenced in a study of T cell clonality in common variable immunodeficiency. Method: immunoSEQ multiplex PCR; TCRdb's copy keeps in-frame clones and lacks some. The specimen has about 43,000 clones, none found just once. Sequenced input: peripheral blood mononuclear cells. All receptors come from a person aged 18-70 years in good health.

This clone was counted at least ten times. The observed sequence ends 3 residues before the CDR3 terminus, with the missing tail filled in from the germline J gene. The V call is TRBV5-1, the J call TRBJ1-1, with D perhaps TRBD1 (5 bases). The CDR3 is 14 amino acids. Deletions cut 0 bases from V and 6 bases from J, with 12 bases between. Per germline, CDR1 SGHRS and CDR2 YFSETQ. CDR3 amino acids: CASSLERGASEAFF. Incomplete CDR3 DNA: TGCGCCAGCAGCTTGGAGAGGGGAGCCTCTGAA.

In regard to this clone: The junction does not match germline at one end; this may be a read error. CDR3 amino acids: CAWKTGYYDYTF. The CDR3 DNA, read in part, is TGTGCCTGGAAGACAGGGTACTATGAC. The J gene is TRBJ1-2, the V gene TRBV30, with 7 nucleotides matching TRBD1. The read terminates 3 residues ahead of where the CDR3 ends, so the germline J gene completes it. Germline V lookup: CDR1 GTSNPN, CDR2 SVGIG (reference sequence). The CDR3 totals 12 residues. Full variable domain (missing parts from reference TRBV30 and TRBJ1-2): SQTIHQWPATLVQPVGSPLSLECTVEGTSNPNLYWYRQAAGRGLQLLFYSVGIGQISSEVPQNLSASRPQDRQFILSSKKLLLSDSGFYLCAWKTGYYDYTFGSGTRLTVV.

There are a few counts of this clone. The read is 3 residues too short to cover the CDR3 end, so that end is filled in from the germline J gene. The chain has TRBV7-9 and TRBJ1-2; D remains ambiguous. Deletions cut 6 bases from V and 7 bases from J, with 21 bases between. From germline, CDR1 is SEHNR and CDR2 FQNEAQ (reference sequence). The CDR3 consists of 15 residues. The CDR3 reads CASSPDNKGKRGYTF. Partial CDR3 DNA: TGTGCCAGCAGTCCCGACAATAAGGGCAAACGTGGC.

This clone showed up many times. From the germline J gene comes the end of the CDR3, since the read stops 3 residues before it. J is TRBJ2-7 and V is TRBV12-3 or TRBV12-4, with 10 nucleotides matching TRBD1. There are 14 residues in the CDR3. V shed 5 bases, J shed 3 bases, and the junction held 4 bases outside the gene matches. The CDR3 bases that were read are TGTGCCAGCAGTCCTCGGACAGGGGGCTACGAG. Protein sequence: CASSPRTGGYE. The CDR3 in its entirety is CASSPRTGGYEQYF.

This clone was recorded at least ten times. The read ends 3 residues shy of where the CDR3 ends; the end is completed using the germline J gene. The chain joins TRBV5-6 to TRBJ1-1; the D gene is possibly TRBD1 (6 bases). Trimming stripped 4 bases from V and 3 bases from J, with 16 bases between. CDR3 size: 15 residues. CDR1 SGHDT and CDR2 YYEEEE come from the germline V gene. CDR3 loop: CASSLRGGGYTEAFF. The part of the CDR3 DNA that was read is TGTGCCAGCAGCCTAAGGGGGGGTGGGTACACTGAA.

This clone was seen repeatedly, ten times or more. The read gets to within 3 residues of the CDR3 end, and the germline J gene fills in the rest. The chain joins TRBV5-1 to TRBJ2-7; D may be TRBD1 (5 bases). Deletions cut 0 bases from V and 0 bases from J, with 16 bases between. The CDR3 totals 17 residues. Germline CDR1 and CDR2: SGHRS and YFSETQ. The part of the CDR3 DNA that was read is TGCGCCAGCAGCTTGGATTTCGGCAGACAGCACTCCTACGAG. This translates into CASSLDFGRQHSYE. The CDR3 in full is CASSLDFGRQHSYEQYF.

In its sample, this clone was seen a few times. The sequence runs out 3 residues before the end of the CDR3; the remainder is reconstructed from the germline J gene. The V and J genes are TRBV18 and TRBJ1-2, with a weak D call TRBD1 (6 bases). The CDR3 sequence is 12 residues long. Germline loops: CDR1 KGHSH, CDR2 LQKENI. CDR3 bases read: TGTGCCAGCTCCCCTACAGGGAACGGC. Its protein product is CASSPTGNG. The full CDR3 is CASSPTGNGYTF.

With regard to this clone: The read ends 3 residues shy of where the CDR3 ends; the end is completed using the germline J gene. V usage is TRBV2 and J usage is TRBJ2-3; TRBD2 aligns across 7 bases. V was pared by 7 bases and J by 1 base, with 8 bases of the junction left unmatched. CDR1 SNHLY and CDR2 FYNNEI come from the germline V gene. This CDR3 region has 15 residues. CDR3 DNA, as far as it was read: TGTGCCAGCACGGGGGGAGGGCTGGGCACAGATACG. It codes for CASTGGGLGTDT. The full CDR3 reads CASTGGGLGTDTQYF.

This clone was found many times. The read gets to within 3 residues of the CDR3 end, and the germline J gene fills in the rest. The rearrangement joins TRBV6-2 or TRBV6-3 to TRBJ2-1; 14 positions agree with TRBD2. Unmatched junction bases numbered 1, after V lost 0 bases and J lost 3 bases. Per germline, CDR1 MNHEY and CDR2 SVGEGT. The CDR3 extends over 17 amino acids. The CDR3 is CASSYSGLAGVYNEQFF. Incomplete CDR3 DNA: TGTGCCAGCAGTTACTCGGGACTAGCGGGAGTCTACAATGAG.

Ten or more counts support this clone. The CDR3 bases that were read are TGCAGTGCTAGAGATATGGCAGTCTCTGGAAACACC. Translated: CSARDMAVSGNT. The whole CDR3 protein reads CSARDMAVSGNTIYF. The chain has TRBV20-1 and TRBJ1-3; D is unresolved. The read ends 3 residues shy of where the CDR3 ends; the end is completed using the germline J gene. Germline loops: CDR1 DFQATT, CDR2 SNEGSKA (reference sequence). Trimming shortened V by 0 bases and J by 0 bases, and 9 bases separated the two germline ends. CDR3 length: 15 residues.

This clone was seen at least ten times. The read finishes 3 residues shy of the CDR3 end, and the germline J gene is used to complete it. The genes are TRBV20-1 and TRBJ2-7; TRBD2 matches 11 bases. The germline gives CDR1 DFQATT, CDR2 SNEGSKA (reference sequence). V shed 6 bases, J shed 5 bases, and the junction held 15 bases outside the gene matches. The CDR3 has 16 amino acids. CDR3 DNA, as far as it was read: TGCAGTGCCCGAGGGGGACTAGCGGAGGGTTACAACGAG. Protein: CSARGGLAEGYNE. The CDR3 reads in full as CSARGGLAEGYNEQYF.

This clone was seen many times. The CDR3 end falls 3 residues outside the read, so it is completed with the germline J gene. This chain uses TRBV5-1 with TRBJ1-1, with D possibly TRBD1 on 6 matching bases. Germline CDR1 SGHRS, CDR2 YFSETQ. The CDR3 length is 13 residues. CDR3 bases read: TGCGCCAGCAGCCTCCGGGCAGGGGAGGGA. Protein sequence: CASSLRAGEG. The whole CDR3 sequence is CASSLRAGEGAFF.

The sample holds many counts of this clone. The read finishes 3 residues shy of the CDR3 end, and the germline J gene is used to complete it. The chain links TRBV5-1 to TRBJ2-3; 8 positions agree with TRBD2. V shed 0 bases, J shed 5 bases, and the junction held 5 bases outside the gene matches. The germline gives CDR1 SGHRS, CDR2 YFSETQ. The CDR3 is 15 residues long. CDR3 sequence reads: CASSLEGTRRDTQYF. The CDR3 bases that were read are TGCGCCAGCAGCTTGGAAGGGACTAGGAGAGATACG. Complete variable domain (other parts from reference TRBV5-1 and TRBJ2-3): KAGVTQTPRYLIKTRGQQVTLSCSPISGHRSVSWYQQTPGQGLQFLFEYFSETQRNKGNFPGRFSGRQFSNSRSEMNVSTLELGDSALYLCASSLEGTRRDTQYFGPGTRLTVL.

Comment on this clone: The observed sequence ends 3 residues before the CDR3 terminus, with the missing tail filled in from the germline J gene. The gene calls are TRBV5-3 and TRBJ1-5, with 7 nucleotides matching TRBD1. TRBV5-3 is noted as an ORF with a role that remains uncertain. This CDR3 is 16 amino acids long. Trimming took 4 bases from V and 3 from J; bases not matched to a gene: 10. The CDR3 protein is CARSLLDRCTNQPQHF. The DNA read from the CDR3 is TGTGCCAGAAGCCTTCTGGACAGGTGTACCAATCAGCCC.

This clone showed up many times. CDR3 DNA, as far as it was read: TGCAGCGTTGATGCTCTAGCGGGGGCCAGCTCCTACAATGAG. Translation: CSVDALAGASSYNE. The entire CDR3 reads CSVDALAGASSYNEQFF. The chain employs TRBV29-1 and TRBJ2-1; 10 nucleotides align to TRBD2. The sequence runs out 3 residues before the end of the CDR3; the remainder is reconstructed from the germline J gene. Germline V gives CDR1 SQVTM, CDR2 ANQGSEA. J was trimmed by 0 bases and V by 3 bases; bases with no gene match: 8. The CDR3 has 17 residues.

This clone came up many times. The missing CDR3 end, 3 residues past where the read stops, is filled in from the germline J gene. This chain links TRBV11-3 with TRBJ2-1; 13 bases map to TRBD2. V was clipped by 6 bases and J by 9 bases; unmatched bases: 8. The germline V gene encodes CDR1 SGHNT and CDR2 YENEEA. This CDR3 region has 15 residues. The CDR3 DNA, read in part, is TGTGCCAGCAGTATCGGGACTAGCGGGACCAGTGAG. Amino acids: CASSIGTSGTSE. The whole CDR3 sequence reads CASSIGTSGTSEQFF.